This T cell receptor beta chain was recovered during a study of blood T cells in healthy people across ages. Study results and caveats: Researchers deemed the diversity estimates from one million T cells underestimates. Age brought a roughly linear fall in TCR beta diversity measured per million T cells. Both higher diversity and more naive CD4+ cells marked long-lived donors when set against aged donors.

Combining a sample-barcoded 5' primer with a J-beta primer mix, a second PCR ran for roughly 7 to 11 cycles. The yield of each sample was at least 2.5 million CDR3-containing paired-end reads. A single record per CDR3 protein comes from TCRdb applying MiXCR to the 5' RACE reads. The sample holds hundreds of thousands of distinct CDR3 sequences, around half seen once. CDR3 size: 15 residues. In germline, CDR1 is SQVTM, CDR2 ANQGSEA. J gave up 4 bases and V 0 bases, and 4 bases lay outside the gene matches. With regard to this clonotype: The antigen remains unidentified.

Sequencing was performed on blood. This clonotype originated in a woman in her fifties or sixties in good health. The chain uses TRBV29-1 and TRBJ2-1; 9 nucleotides line up with TRBD2. The CDR3 protein is CSVEEARGGYNEQFF. CDR3 nucleotides: TGCAGCGTTGAAGAGGCGCGGGGGGGGTACAATGAGCAGTTCTTC.